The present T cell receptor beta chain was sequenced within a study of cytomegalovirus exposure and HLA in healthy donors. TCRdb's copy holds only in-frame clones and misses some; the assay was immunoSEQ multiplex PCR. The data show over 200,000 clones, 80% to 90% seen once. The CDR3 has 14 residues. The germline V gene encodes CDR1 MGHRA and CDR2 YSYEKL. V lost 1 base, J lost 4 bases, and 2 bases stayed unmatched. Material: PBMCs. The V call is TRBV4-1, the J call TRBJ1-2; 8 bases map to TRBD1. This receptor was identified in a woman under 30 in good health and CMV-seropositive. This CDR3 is CASSQGQGFYGYTF. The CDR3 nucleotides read TGCGCCAGCAGCCAAGGACAGGGGTTCTATGGCTACACCTTC.